This T cell receptor (beta chain) stems from a study of blood T cells in healthy people across ages. The study, taken as a whole, reports: It was not possible, with unsorted PBMCs, to conclusively compare naive and antigen-experienced cells. The CMV status of each donor remained undetermined, and this could have confounded shifts in expanded clonotypes.

Per the germline V gene, CDR1 is LGHDT and CDR2 is YNNKEL (reference sequence). V lost 1 base and J lost 1, with 4 bases in between. The CDR3 is 13 amino acids. Next came a second PCR, run for about 7 to 11 cycles, which used a sample-barcoded 5' primer along with a J-beta primer mix. Tagging of each cDNA molecule was performed by a template-switch adaptor with 12 random nucleotides. No fewer than 3 million CDR3-containing paired-end reads came from each sample. TCRdb reanalysed the 5' RACE reads using MiXCR and keeps one entry per CDR3 protein. The sample lists around 650,000 distinct CDR3 sequences, less than 40% occurring once. This clonotype occurred many times. Its antigen is currently unknown.

The clonotype comes from a woman older than 75 in good health. The gene calls are TRBV3-1 and TRBJ1-1; D uncertain. Sequenced input: blood. The CDR3 sequence: CASSQVANTEAFF. As DNA, the CDR3 is TGTGCCAGCAGCCAAGTGGCGAACACTGAAGCTTTCTTT. The variable domain in full, completed from reference TRBV3-1 and TRBJ1-1, reads DTAVSQTPKYLVTQMGNDKSIKCEQNLGHDTMYWYKQDSKKFLKIMFSYNNKELIINETVPNRFSPKSPDKAHLNLHINSLELGDSAVYFCASSQVANTEAFFGQGTRLTVV.